One T cell receptor (beta chain) is described in this entry. Its target is not known. This specimen comes from a study of cytomegalovirus exposure and HLA in healthy donors. The PCR had 60 Vbeta and 13 Jbeta primers. Using immunoSEQ multiplex PCR, the repertoire was profiled, and TCRdb retains in-frame clones only, with some absent. The sample contains 230,000 or so clones, around nine tenths of which appear only once. Study-level points and caveats: Most of the TCR beta V segments (in an earlier analysis) were productive either about 90% or about 30% of the time.

The CDR3 totals 16 residues. With 0 bases clipped from V and 2 bases from J, the junction kept 6 bases outside the gene matches. The germline V gene encodes CDR1 MNHEY and CDR2 SVGAGI. This sequence was found in a girl aged 2 to 10 in good health and CMV-seronegative. The sample comprised PBMCs. V gene TRBV6-5 combines with J gene TRBJ2-5, with 7 bases aligning to TRBD1. CDR3 DNA: TGTGCCAGCAGTTACTCGACAGGGTTGGGGCAAGAGACCCAGTACTTC. It specifies CASSYSTGLGQETQYF.